This T cell receptor beta chain was recovered during a study of T cell responses to AZD1222 COVID-19 vaccine (dated by TCRdb to about 2021). In the study overall: TCR sequencing covered fewer than 250 trial participants: approximately 200 given two doses of AZD1222 and 26 given two doses of MenACWY control vaccine. Enrollment into the trials was organized by age into subgroups of 18-55, 56-69 and 70-plus years, and those subgroups contained roughly 150, 30 and 60 TCR-sequenced participants, respectively. The full study reports these points: In the small 56-69-year group, the increase in depth fell short of significance, most likely because of low power. Only five to seven AZD1222 recipients were SARS-CoV-2 seropositive at baseline, limiting conclusions about previously exposed vaccinees. Reportedly, almost half of the unique spike-specific TCRs recognized epitopes lying outside the regions that are mutated in the B.1.351 and B.1.1.7 variants. After two AZD1222 doses, spike-specific TCR breadth and depth were significantly higher than at day 0 and than in MenACWY recipients. No day 14 peak-response samples were available, so repertoires were characterized only after the peak T cell response. Participants were mostly white British, with more females than males. The authors suggested clonal diversity may have been underestimated. CD4 TCRs associated with the vaccine covered the entire spike protein, and the dominant responses were in regions 160-218 and 743-854.

The sample's time point, from its label and the paper: about 28 days (+/-7) after the second vaccine dose. AZD1222 recipients with second doses at about 4 weeks or about 12 weeks were pooled, because spike-specific TCR depth and breadth did not differ between schedules. Vaccinee samples came from UK trials COV001 and COV002, including a single-blind randomized controlled phase 2/3 trial of AZD1222 (ChAdOx1 nCoV-19) in healthy adults. For TCRbeta chain sequencing, PBMC samples were collected from trial participants at day 0 and at day 28 after the second dose. Worth noting for this clone: There is no known antigen for this receptor. The sample holds no much larger clone one base away, and base qualities are not on file.

The junction shows trimming of 4 bases on V and 0 bases on J, plus 10 bases between the germline ends. Measured from the cysteine to the phenylalanine, the CDR3 is 15 residues long. Here the CDR3 DNA is all that survives: 45 bases in frame from base 1. CDR1 and CDR2 are read off the germline V gene as ENHRY and SYGVKD. The CDR3 regions of human TCRbeta chains were analyzed by immunosequencing. In the original analysis: Repertoire TCRs were checked for matches against a reference library of SARS-CoV-2-specific TCRs that had been generated using the MIRA antigen-specificity platform. Breadth was defined as the fraction of unique TCRs that were SARS-CoV-2-associated. Depth was defined as the fraction of total T cells that were SARS-CoV-2-associated. Using the MIRA data, every spike-specific TCR was mapped to the spike region that the TCR reacted to and assigned to either a CD4 or a CD8 class. Log10-transformed breadth and depth values were compared by one-way ANOVA with Sidak's multiple comparisons tests. Drawn from immuneACCESS, this table holds only the in-frame rearrangements with V and J called that TCRdb kept. Clones are partly lost; checked studies trace under half to an unresolved V gene and leave the rest unexplained. Clonal size and the V and J genes are those of that table, whereas D and trimming came from the DNA. This sample lists 77,000 or so clones; 87% were detected once. Less than 20% of the sample belongs to the ten largest clones.

Source: peripheral blood, taken 28 days after the second AZD1222 dose. This receptor was taken from an adult who received the AZD1222 COVID-19 vaccine. Recombination connected TRBV10-3 to TRBJ1-3; the D gene cannot be named for sure. CDR3 reads: CAISAGTASGNTIYF. The bases read TGTGCCATCAGTGCGGGAACAGCCTCTGGAAACACCATATATTTT.